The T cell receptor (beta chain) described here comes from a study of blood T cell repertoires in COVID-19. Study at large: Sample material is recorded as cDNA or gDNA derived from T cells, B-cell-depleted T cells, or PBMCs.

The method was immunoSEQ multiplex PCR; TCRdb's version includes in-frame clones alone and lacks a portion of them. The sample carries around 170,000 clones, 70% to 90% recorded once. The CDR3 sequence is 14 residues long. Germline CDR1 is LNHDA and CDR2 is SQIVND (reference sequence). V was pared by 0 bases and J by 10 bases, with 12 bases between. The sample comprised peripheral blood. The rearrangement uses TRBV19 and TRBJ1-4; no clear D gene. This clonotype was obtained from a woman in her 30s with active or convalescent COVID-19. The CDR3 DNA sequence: TGTGCCAGTAGTATAGAGTCGGGTGTCGGAAAACTGTTTTTT. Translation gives CASSIESGVGKLFF.